The 4 T cell receptor beta chains reported below all come from one sample, sequenced in a study of blood T cell repertoires in COVID-19. Method: immunoSEQ multiplex PCR; TCRdb's copy keeps in-frame clones and lacks some. This sample has fewer than 25,000 clones; about 90% occur once, and the top ten carry around 2.9%. Sequencing was done on a sample of peripheral blood. Receptors were obtained from a man aged 65 to 79 with acute or convalescent COVID-19.

This sequence joins TRBV27 and TRBJ1-1; D possibly corresponds to TRBD1 (6 bases). This CDR3 is built from 15 residues. Germline V gene lookup returns CDR1 MNHEY and CDR2 SMNVEV (reference sequence). V was pared by 6 bases and J by 0 bases, with 14 bases between. CDR3 sequence: CASSTGTPMNTEAFF. CDR3 nucleotide sequence: TGTGCCAGCAGCACCGGGACACCTATGAACACTGAAGCTTTCTTT.

The count of this clone is one. The chain employs TRBV7-6 and TRBJ1-1; maybe TRBD1 (5 bases). The V end lost 3 bases, the J end lost 9 bases, and 8 bases lay between the germline ends. The CDR3 loop spans 11 amino acids. Germline CDR1 SGHVS, CDR2 FNYEAQ. DNA of the CDR3: TGTGCCAGCAGCTTTACAGGCAAAGCTTTCTTT. Translation: CASSFTGKAFF.

This clone showed up just once. The V and J genes are TRBV10-3 and TRBJ2-3, with TRBD1 matching over 9 bases. This CDR3 is built from 14 residues. With V trimmed by 8 bases and J by 5 bases, 8 bases remained unmatched. Looked up from germline, CDR1 is ENHRY and CDR2 is SYGVKD. DNA for the CDR3: TGTGCCATCGCCCAGGGACAGGGTGAAGATACGCAGTATTTT. Translating gives CAIAQGQGEDTQYF.

The V gene is TRBV19, the J gene TRBJ1-1, with D possibly being TRBD1 (5 bases). This CDR3 region has 14 residues. Germline V gives CDR1 LNHDA, CDR2 SQIVND (reference sequence). Trimming cost V 4 bases and J 2 bases, with 11 bases left between them. The CDR3 sequence: CASSSRRGNTEAFF. For the CDR3, the DNA is TGTGCCAGTAGTAGCCGGAGGGGAAACACTGAAGCTTTCTTT. The full variable domain, in which reference TRBV19 and TRBJ1-1 provide the parts outside the CDR3, is DGGITQSPKYLFRKEGQNVTLSCEQNLNHDAMYWYRQDPGQGLRLIYYSQIVNDFQKGDIAEGYSVSREKKESFPLTVTSAQKNPTAFYLCASSSRRGNTEAFFGQGTRLTVV.